This is a list of T cell receptor beta chains from one sample in a study of cytomegalovirus exposure and HLA in healthy donors. Generated by immunoSEQ multiplex PCR, the TCRdb table keeps only in-frame clones and is missing some. The sample contains more than 95,000 clones, 69% of which appear only once. Sequenced material: PBMCs. These TCRs come from a man aged 25-45 years in good health and CMV-seronegative. CDR3s include the opening cysteine and the closing phenylalanine or tryptophan. Each record gives: clone size, J gene, V gene, CDR3 protein. Expanded clones get a size class; other rows say once, few or many, or leave the size out.

>NA|TRBJ1-1|TRBV27
CASSFNTGSTEAFF
>NA|TRBJ2-7|TRBV5-6
CASSFGQGHYEQYF
>once|TRBJ1-1|TRBV28
CASSSTAGTGYTEAFF
>NA|TRBJ2-6|TRBV7-9
CASSPKLGGPGANVLTF
>NA|TRBJ2-1|TRBV5-6
CASSLDLAGLNNEQFF
>NA|TRBJ2-2|TRBV19
CASLPDRALTGELFF
>NA|TRBJ1-5|TRBV10-1
CATPLTQASNQPQHF
>NA|TRBJ2-5|TRBV28
CASSPGQGLQETQYF
>few|TRBJ2-7|TRBV2
CASSVGDRARDEQYF
>NA|TRBJ2-3|TRBV5-1
CASSPQGADTQYF
>medium-sized|TRBJ2-1|TRBV4-1
CASSQEPAGLPAYNEQFF
>NA|TRBJ2-7|TRBV6-5
CASVGLAGTIYEQYF
>once|TRBJ1-1|TRBV29-1
CSVDGQGASEAFF
>NA|TRBJ1-1|TRBV11-3
CASSTRLTGKTEAFF
>few|TRBJ2-1|TRBV25-1
CASRQGEQFF
>NA|TRBJ1-2|TRBV29-1
CSALPGQGANYGYTF
>NA|TRBJ2-7|TRBV28
CASSSHGTGNVEQYF
>NA|TRBJ1-1|TRBV2
CASSVPEGGTEAFF
>NA|TRBJ1-4|TRBV7-9
CASSSSGGGDEKLFF
>NA|TRBJ2-5|TRBV6-5
CASTKGDVETQYF
>NA|TRBJ2-5|TRBV11-1
CASSWSGSASGQETQYF
>NA|TRBJ2-7|TRBV6-5
CASSIQDRGYEQYF
>few|TRBJ2-5|TRBV5-8
CASSLWSTNQETQYF
>few|TRBJ2-5|TRBV4-2
CASSQDHGETQYF
>NA|TRBJ1-1|TRBV30
CAWTTGGAGTEAFF
>NA|TRBJ2-1|TRBV19
CASSTRFSSSYNEQFF
>NA|TRBJ2-1|TRBV5-1
CASGRLAEYNEQFF
>NA|TRBJ2-5|TRBV9
CASSVQQGETQYF
>NA|TRBJ2-5|TRBV6-6
CASTSDSQETQYF